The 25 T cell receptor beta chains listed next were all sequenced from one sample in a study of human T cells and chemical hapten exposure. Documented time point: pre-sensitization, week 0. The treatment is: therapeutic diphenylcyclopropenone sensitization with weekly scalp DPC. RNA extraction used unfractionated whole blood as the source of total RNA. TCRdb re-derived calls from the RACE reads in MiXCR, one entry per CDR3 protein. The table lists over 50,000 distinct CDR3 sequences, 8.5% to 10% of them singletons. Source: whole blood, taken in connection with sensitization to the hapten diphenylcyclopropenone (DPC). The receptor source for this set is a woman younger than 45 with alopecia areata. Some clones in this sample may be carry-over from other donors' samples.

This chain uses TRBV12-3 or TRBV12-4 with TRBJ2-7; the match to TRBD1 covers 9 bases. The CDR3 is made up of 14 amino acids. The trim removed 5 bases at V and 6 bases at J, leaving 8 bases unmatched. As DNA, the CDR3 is TGTGCCAGCAGTGACAGGGGGTTGTCGGTCGAGCAGTACTTC. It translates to CASSDRGLSVEQYF.

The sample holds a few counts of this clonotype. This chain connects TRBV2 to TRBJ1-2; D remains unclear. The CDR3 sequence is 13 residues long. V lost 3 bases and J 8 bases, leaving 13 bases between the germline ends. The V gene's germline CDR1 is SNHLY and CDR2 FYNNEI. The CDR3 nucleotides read TGTGCCAGCAGTGAGGAGGAGATTAGCGGCTACACCTTC. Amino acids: CASSEEEISGYTF.

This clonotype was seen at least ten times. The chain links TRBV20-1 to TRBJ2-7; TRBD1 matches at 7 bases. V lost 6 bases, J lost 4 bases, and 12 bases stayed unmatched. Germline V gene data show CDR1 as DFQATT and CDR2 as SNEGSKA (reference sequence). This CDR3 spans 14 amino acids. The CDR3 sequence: CSAPNRGETYEQYF. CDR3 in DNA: TGCAGTGCGCCTAACAGGGGAGAGACGTACGAGCAGTACTTC.

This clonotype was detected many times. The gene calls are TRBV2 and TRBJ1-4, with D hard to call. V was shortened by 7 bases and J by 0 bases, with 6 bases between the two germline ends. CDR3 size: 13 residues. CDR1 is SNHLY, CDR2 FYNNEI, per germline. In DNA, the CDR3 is TGTGCCAGCATGGCAGCAACTAATGAAAAACTGTTTTTT. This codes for CASMAATNEKLFF.

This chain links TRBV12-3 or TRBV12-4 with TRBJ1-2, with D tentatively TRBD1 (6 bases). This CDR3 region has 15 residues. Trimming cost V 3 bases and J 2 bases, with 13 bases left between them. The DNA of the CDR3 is TGTGCCAGCAGTTTCTGGGGGGGCAGCAACTATGGCTACACCTTC. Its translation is CASSFWGGSNYGYTF.

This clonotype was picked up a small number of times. CDR3 coding DNA: TGTGCCATCAGTGACGACAGTGCAAATTCACCCCTCCACTTT. It yields the protein CAISDDSANSPLHF. This chain joins TRBV10-3 and TRBJ1-6; perhaps TRBD1 as D (5 bases). The CDR3 runs 14 residues. V shed 3 bases and J shed 7 bases, with 10 bases lying between them. CDR1 and CDR2 (germline): ENHRY, SYGVKD.

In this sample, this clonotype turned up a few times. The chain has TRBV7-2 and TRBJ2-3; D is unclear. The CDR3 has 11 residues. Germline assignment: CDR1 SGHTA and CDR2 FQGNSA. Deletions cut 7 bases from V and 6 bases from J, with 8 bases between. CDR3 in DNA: TGTGCCAGCACCCGAAGGGATACGCAGTATTTT. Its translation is CASTRRDTQYF.

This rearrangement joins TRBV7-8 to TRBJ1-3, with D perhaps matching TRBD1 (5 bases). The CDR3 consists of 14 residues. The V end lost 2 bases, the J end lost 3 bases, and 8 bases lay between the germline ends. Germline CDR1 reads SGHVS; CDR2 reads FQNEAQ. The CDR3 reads CASSLQGRGNTIYF. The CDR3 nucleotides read TGTGCCAGCAGCTTACAGGGACGTGGAAACACCATATATTTT. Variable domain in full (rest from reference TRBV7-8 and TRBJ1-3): GAGVSQSPRYKVAKRGQDVALRCDPISGHVSLFWYQQALGQGPEFLTYFQNEAQLDKSGLPSDRFFAERPEGSVSTLKIQRTQQEDSAVYLCASSLQGRGNTIYFGEGSWLTVV.

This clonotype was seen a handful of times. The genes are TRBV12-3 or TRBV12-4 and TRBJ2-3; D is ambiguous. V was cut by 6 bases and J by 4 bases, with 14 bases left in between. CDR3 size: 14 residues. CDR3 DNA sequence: TGTGCCAGCAGCCCCCCGGGTATCTCAGATACGCAGTATTTT. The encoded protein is CASSPPGISDTQYF.

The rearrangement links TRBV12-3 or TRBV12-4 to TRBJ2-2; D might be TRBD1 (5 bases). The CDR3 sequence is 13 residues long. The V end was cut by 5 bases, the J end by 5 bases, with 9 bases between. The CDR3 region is CASSRTLTGELFF. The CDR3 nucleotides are TGTGCCAGCAGTCGGACATTGACCGGGGAGCTGTTTTTT.

CDR3 sequence: CASSFPHGGLSYEQYF. For the CDR3, the DNA is TGTGCCAGCAGCTTCCCCCACGGGGGGTTATCCTACGAGCAGTACTTC. The chain is built from TRBV5-5 and TRBJ2-7; 7 bases align to TRBD2. V was clipped by 2 bases and J by 1 base; unmatched bases: 9. The CDR3 runs to 16 residues. Per the germline V gene, CDR1 is SGHKS and CDR2 is YYEKEE (reference sequence).

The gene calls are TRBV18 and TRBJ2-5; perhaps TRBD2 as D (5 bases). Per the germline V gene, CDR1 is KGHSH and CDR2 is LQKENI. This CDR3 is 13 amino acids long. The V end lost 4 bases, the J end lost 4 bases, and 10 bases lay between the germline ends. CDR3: CASSLQRGETQYF. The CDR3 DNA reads TGTGCCAGCTCACTCCAACGGGGAGAGACCCAGTACTTC.

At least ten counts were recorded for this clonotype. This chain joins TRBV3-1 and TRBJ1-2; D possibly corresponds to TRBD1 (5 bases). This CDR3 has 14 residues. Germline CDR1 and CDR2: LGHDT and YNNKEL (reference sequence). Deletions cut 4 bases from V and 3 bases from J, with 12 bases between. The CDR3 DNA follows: TGTGCCAGCAGCCTTAGTGGGGGTTACTATGGCTACACCTTC. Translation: CASSLSGGYYGYTF.

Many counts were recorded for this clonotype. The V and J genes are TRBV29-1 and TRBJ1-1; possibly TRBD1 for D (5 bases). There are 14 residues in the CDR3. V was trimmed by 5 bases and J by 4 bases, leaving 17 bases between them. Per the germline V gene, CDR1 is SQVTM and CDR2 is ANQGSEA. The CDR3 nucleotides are TGCAGCGTTAGTTTGGGGGGGAAGGGCACTGAAGCTTTCTTT. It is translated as CSVSLGGKGTEAFF.

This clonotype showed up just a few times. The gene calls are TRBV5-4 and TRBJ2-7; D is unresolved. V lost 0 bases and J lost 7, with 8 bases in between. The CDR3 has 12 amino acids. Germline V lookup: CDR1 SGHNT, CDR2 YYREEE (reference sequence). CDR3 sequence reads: CASSLGGDEQYF. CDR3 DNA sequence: TGTGCCAGCAGCTTGGGGGGTGATGAGCAGTACTTC.

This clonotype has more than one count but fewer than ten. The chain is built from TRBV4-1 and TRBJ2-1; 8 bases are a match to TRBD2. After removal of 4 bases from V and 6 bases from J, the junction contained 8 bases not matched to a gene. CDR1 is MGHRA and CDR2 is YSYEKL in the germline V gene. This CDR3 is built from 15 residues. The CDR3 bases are TGCGCCAGCAGCCTAGAGGCGGGGGGTGCCAATGAGCAGTTCTTC. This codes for CASSLEAGGANEQFF.

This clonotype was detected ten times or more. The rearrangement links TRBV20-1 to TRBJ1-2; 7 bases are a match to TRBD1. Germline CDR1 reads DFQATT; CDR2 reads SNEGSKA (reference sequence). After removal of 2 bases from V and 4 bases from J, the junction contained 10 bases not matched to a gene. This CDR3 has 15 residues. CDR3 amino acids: CSARKMDRSAYGYTF. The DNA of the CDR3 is TGCAGTGCTAGAAAAATGGACAGGAGTGCCTATGGCTACACCTTC.

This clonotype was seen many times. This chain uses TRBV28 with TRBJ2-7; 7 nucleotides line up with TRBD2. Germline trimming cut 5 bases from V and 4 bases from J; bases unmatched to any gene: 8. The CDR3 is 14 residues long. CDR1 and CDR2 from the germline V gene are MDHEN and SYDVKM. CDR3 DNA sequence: TGTGCCAGCAGTGATACGACTAGCAGGTACGAGCAGTACTTC. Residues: CASSDTTSRYEQYF.

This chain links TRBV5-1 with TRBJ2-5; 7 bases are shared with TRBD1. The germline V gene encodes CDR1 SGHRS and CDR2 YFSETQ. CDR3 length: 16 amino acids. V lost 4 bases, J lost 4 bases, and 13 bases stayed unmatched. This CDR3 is CASSANRSGGRETQYF. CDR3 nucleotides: TGCGCCAGCAGCGCCAACAGATCAGGGGGTCGAGAGACCCAGTACTTC.

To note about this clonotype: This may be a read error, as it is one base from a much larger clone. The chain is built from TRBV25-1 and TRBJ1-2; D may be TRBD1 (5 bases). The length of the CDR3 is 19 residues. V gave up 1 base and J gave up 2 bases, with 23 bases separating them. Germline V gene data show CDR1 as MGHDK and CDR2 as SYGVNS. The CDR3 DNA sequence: TGTGCCAGCAGTGAATTATCGACGGAAACCCGGGGGTTAAACTATGGCTACACCTTC. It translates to CASSELSTETRGLNYGYTF.

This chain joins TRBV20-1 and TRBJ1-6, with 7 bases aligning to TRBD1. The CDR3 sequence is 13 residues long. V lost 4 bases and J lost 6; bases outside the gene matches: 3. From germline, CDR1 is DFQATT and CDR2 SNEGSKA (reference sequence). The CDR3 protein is CSAKTGSNSPLHF. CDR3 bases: TGCAGTGCTAAGACAGGGAGTAATTCACCCCTCCACTTT.

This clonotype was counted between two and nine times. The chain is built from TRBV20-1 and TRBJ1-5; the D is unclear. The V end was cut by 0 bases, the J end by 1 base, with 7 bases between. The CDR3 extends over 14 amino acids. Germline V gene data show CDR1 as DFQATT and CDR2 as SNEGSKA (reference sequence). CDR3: CSAREHGSNQPQHF. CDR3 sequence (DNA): TGCAGTGCTAGAGAGCACGGGAGCAATCAGCCCCAGCATTTT.

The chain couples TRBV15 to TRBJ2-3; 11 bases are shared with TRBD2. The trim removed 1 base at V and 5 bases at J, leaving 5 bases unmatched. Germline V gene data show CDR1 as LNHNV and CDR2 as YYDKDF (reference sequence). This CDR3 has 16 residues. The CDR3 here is CATSRASGGRGDTQYF. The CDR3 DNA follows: TGTGCCACCAGCAGAGCTAGCGGGGGGCGAGGAGATACGCAGTATTTT.

CDR3 residues: CASSLRGTEQYF. Written as DNA, the CDR3 is TGTGCCAGCAGTTTACGGGGAACCGAGCAGTACTTC. The chain combines TRBV28 with TRBJ2-7, with D perhaps matching TRBD2 (5 bases). Per the germline V gene, CDR1 is MDHEN and CDR2 is SYDVKM. Trimming removed 2 bases from V and 6 bases from J, with 8 bases in between. The CDR3 spans 12 residues.

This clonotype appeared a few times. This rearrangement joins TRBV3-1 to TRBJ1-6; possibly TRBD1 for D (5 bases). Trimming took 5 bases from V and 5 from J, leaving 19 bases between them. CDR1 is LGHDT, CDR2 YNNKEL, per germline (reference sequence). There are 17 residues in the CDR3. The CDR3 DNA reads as TGTGCCAGCAGCTCCTACGATCGACAGAGTGATAATTCACCCCTCCACTTT. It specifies CASSSYDRQSDNSPLHF.